This T cell receptor beta chain was sequenced during a study of regulatory T cells in long-lasting Graves disease. Whole-study context: Graves' patients, newly diagnosed, had taken antithyroid drugs under 3 months.

The time point is: newly diagnosed GD, antithyroid drugs for less than 3 months. The TCR library was made from RNA that had been extracted from PBMCs in TRIzol. As a group, patients came from one endocrinology department in Xi'an, China. This clonotype was recorded at least ten times. Its antigen is still unknown. To make TCR beta libraries, researchers used iRepertoire HTBI primers and Arm-PCR of CDR3 regions. TCRdb redid the calling of the multiplex PCR reads with MiXCR, one entry per CDR3 protein. The sample records about 320,000 distinct CDR3 sequences, more than 15% being singletons. The V gene end was trimmed by 2 bases and the J gene end by 2 bases; junction bases not matched to a gene: 6. CDR3 size: 16 residues. Germline V CDR1 and CDR2: SGHRS, YFSETQ. General observations from the study: Persistent disease samples used TRBV28, TRBJ1-2 and TRBJ2-5 preferentially.

The sample consisted of peripheral blood mononuclear cells (PBMCs), taken at new diagnosis, from a patient treated with antithyroid drugs. The chain employs TRBV5-1 and TRBJ2-2; 7 bases are a match to TRBD1. The receptor was isolated from a female donor with Graves disease. CDR3 region: CASSFRQGANTGELFF. The CDR3 DNA sequence: TGCGCCAGCAGCTTCAGACAGGGAGCCAACACCGGGGAGCTGTTTTTT.